These 20 T cell receptor beta chains originate from one sample sequenced in a study of siplizumab effects on memory and regulatory T cells. Libraries were prepared by immunoSEQ multiplex PCR; TCRdb keeps only in-frame clonotypes and omits some of them. In the table there are about 110,000 clones, 80% to 95% of which are singletons. The sample comprised CD4+ T cells sorted from blood. The origin of the receptors is a human donor in good health.

The chain combines TRBV11-3 with TRBJ2-7; 14 nucleotides match TRBD2. The junction had 19 bases not matched to a gene; V was cut back by 3 bases and J by 6 bases. Germline V gives CDR1 SGHNT, CDR2 YENEEA. The CDR3 consists of 20 residues. This CDR3 is CASSFGSGTSGSPLSPEQYF. Written as DNA, the CDR3 is TGTGCCAGCAGCTTTGGATCCGGGACTAGCGGGAGCCCACTATCACCCGAGCAGTACTTC.

On this clone: The junction does not match germline at one end; this may be a read error. The CDR3 coding sequence is TGCGCCAGCAGCGCCAATCGGGGGCCCTCCTCCGAGCAGTACTTC. Its translation is CASSANRGPSSEQYF. This sequence joins TRBV5-1 and TRBJ2-7; perhaps D is TRBD1 or TRBD2 (6 bases each). This CDR3 has 15 residues. The germline V gene encodes CDR1 SGHRS and CDR2 YFSETQ.

V and J are TRBV6-6 and TRBJ2-5; D remains ambiguous. The length of the CDR3 is 12 residues. V lost 2 bases and J 5 bases, leaving 6 bases between the germline ends. The germline CDR1 and CDR2 sequences are MNHNY and SVGAGI (reference sequence). DNA of the CDR3: TGTGCCAGCAGTTACGTGGAGGAGACCCAGTACTTC. Translated, it gives CASSYVEETQYF.

Remarks on this clone: At the DNA level, this CDR3 is encoded by other sequences in the same sample as well. V is TRBV6-1 and J is TRBJ1-2; tentatively, D is TRBD1 (6 bases). The CDR3 length is 12 residues. CDR1 and CDR2 from the germline V gene are MNHNS and SASEGT. The V gene lost 7 bases and the J gene lost 8 bases, with 14 bases spanning the gap. CDR3 coding DNA: TGTGCCAGCAACGAATGGGGGCGGGGCTACACCTTC. The encoded protein is CASNEWGRGYTF.

This chain uses TRBV6-5 with TRBJ1-2; 8 nucleotides agree with TRBD1. The CDR3 spans 13 residues. Germline V CDR1 and CDR2: MNHEY, SVGAGI. J lost 7 bases, V lost 6 bases, and 7 bases had no gene match. The CDR3 region has the DNA TGTGCCAGCAGAACCTCAGGGGGCATTGGCTACACCTTC. Translated: CASRTSGGIGYTF.

This chain links TRBV5-1 with TRBJ1-1; maybe TRBD1 (6 bases). V dropped 7 bases and J dropped 0 bases, with 7 bases sitting between them. The germline V gene encodes CDR1 SGHRS and CDR2 YFSETQ. This CDR3 contains 12 residues. DNA for the CDR3: TGCGCCAGCGGACAGTTGAACACTGAAGCTTTCTTT. Encoded protein: CASGQLNTEAFF.

The chain carries TRBV7-9 and TRBJ1-1; no firm D call. The germline V gene encodes CDR1 SEHNR and CDR2 FQNEAQ (reference sequence). V lost 1 base, J lost 1 base, and 7 bases lay in between. The CDR3 contains 14 residues. For the CDR3, the DNA is TGTGCCAGCAGCTTAGAGGTCCGGAACACTGAAGCTTTCTTT. This encodes CASSLEVRNTEAFF.

The chain employs TRBV14 and TRBJ1-2; possible D gene TRBD1, 6 bases. V lost 1 base, J lost 6 bases, and 9 bases lay in between. Germline loops: CDR1 SGHDN, CDR2 FVKESK. The CDR3 runs to 13 residues. The CDR3 is CASSQGAGDGYTF. The DNA of the CDR3 is TGTGCCAGCAGCCAAGGGGCAGGGGATGGCTACACCTTC. Looking up the rest from reference TRBV14 and TRBJ1-2 gives the full variable domain: EAGVTQFPSHSVIEKGQTVTLRCDPISGHDNLYWYRRVMGKEIKFLLHFVKESKQDESGMPNNRFLAERTGGTYSTLKVQPAELEDSGVYFCASSQGAGDGYTFGSGTRLTVV.

The gene calls are TRBV7-9 and TRBJ1-2; D uncertain. Germline CDR1 and CDR2: SEHNR and FQNEAQ (reference sequence). The CDR3 loop spans 12 amino acids. Deletions cut 1 base from V and 8 bases from J, with 8 bases between. CDR3 amino acids: CASSLVLGGYTF. CDR3 nucleotide sequence: TGTGCCAGCAGCTTAGTGCTGGGAGGCTACACCTTC.

The chain recombines TRBV5-6 with TRBJ1-2, with 7 bases that match TRBD1. Germline V gives CDR1 SGHDT, CDR2 YYEEEE. The CDR3 sequence is 15 residues long. Trimming at V came to 0 bases and at J to 5 bases, leaving 7 bases not matched to a gene. CDR3 sequence: CASSLVGQPSYGYTF. CDR3 DNA sequence: TGTGCCAGCAGCTTGGTGGGACAGCCAAGTTATGGCTACACCTTC.

This clone was detected only a few times. The rearrangement links TRBV18 to TRBJ2-7; D uncertain. The germline V gene has CDR1 KGHSH and CDR2 LQKENI. Trimming stripped 1 base from V and 5 bases from J, with 6 bases between. The CDR3 runs 12 residues. In nucleotides, the CDR3 is TGTGCCAGCTCACCACGAGGCGACGAGCAGTACTTC. Amino acid sequence: CASSPRGDEQYF.

The chain recombines TRBV7-3 with TRBJ2-1, with 10 bases fitting TRBD2. CDR1 and CDR2 (germline): SGHTA, FQGTGA. The CDR3 contains 14 residues. Losses at the gene ends were 1 base for V and 10 bases for J; bases not matched to a gene: 4. The CDR3 loop reads CASSLSLAGEEQFF. The DNA for the CDR3 is TGTGCCAGCAGCTTAAGCCTAGCGGGGGAAGAGCAGTTCTTC. Combining the CDR3 with reference TRBV7-3 and TRBJ2-1 gives the whole variable domain GAGVSQTPSNKVTEKGKYVELRCDPISGHTALYWYRQSLGQGPEFLIYFQGTGAADDSGLPNDRFFAVRPEGSVSTLKIQRTERGDSAVYLCASSLSLAGEEQFFGPGTRLTVL.

V usage is TRBV10-3 and J usage is TRBJ2-2; 12 nucleotides agree with TRBD2. Germline-derived CDR1 and CDR2 are ENHRY and SYGVKD. J lost 6 bases, V lost 11 bases, and 4 bases had no gene match. The CDR3 extends over 13 amino acids. The CDR3 sequence is CAGRLAGAGELFF. In DNA, the CDR3 is TGTGCCGGGAGACTAGCGGGAGCCGGGGAGCTGTTTTTT.

Comment on this clone: Sequence at one end of the junction differs from germline and may be a read error. The CDR3 sequence: CASSLRLAGSYNEQFF. DNA for the CDR3: TGTGCTAGCAGCTTGAGACTAGCGGGCTCCTACAATGAGCAGTTCTTC. This chain uses TRBV7-7 with TRBJ2-1; the match to TRBD2 covers 10 bases. The CDR3 runs 16 residues. The germline V gene has CDR1 SSHAT and CDR2 FNYEAQ (reference sequence).

The genes are TRBV7-6 and TRBJ2-3; TRBD2 is a possible D gene (5 bases). The CDR3 runs 15 residues. CDR1 SGHVS and CDR2 FNYEAQ come from the germline V gene. The V end lost 4 bases, the J end lost 5 bases, and 16 bases lay between the germline ends. CDR3 in amino acids: CASSSQRNLVDTQYF. Here the CDR3 DNA reads TGTGCCAGCAGCTCACAGCGGAACCTCGTAGATACGCAGTATTTT.

The chain uses TRBV5-1 and TRBJ2-5; D not certain. Trimming left V 6 bases short and J 4 bases short, with 4 bases between. Per the germline V gene, CDR1 is SGHRS and CDR2 is YFSETQ. The CDR3 loop spans 10 amino acids. The DNA of the CDR3 is TGCGCCAGCAAGGGAGAGACCCAGTACTTC. Its translation: CASKGETQYF.

The chain is built from TRBV7-4 and TRBJ1-5; D is uncertain. Germline-derived CDR1 and CDR2 are SGHVT and SQSDAQ. The CDR3 is 15 amino acids. Trimming took 5 bases from V and 7 from J, leaving 18 bases between them. The CDR3 DNA follows: TGTGCCAGCAGCGCACGAGGGCCAGAAAGACAGCCCCAGCATTTT. Its translation is CASSARGPERQPQHF. The full variable domain, its missing parts supplied by reference TRBV7-4 and TRBJ1-5, is GAGVSQSPRYKVAKRGRDVALRCDSISGHVTLYWYRQTLGQGSEVLTYSQSDAQRDKSGRPSGRFSAERPERSVSTLKIQRTEQGDSAVYLCASSARGPERQPQHFGDGTRLSIL.

The chain has TRBV15 and TRBJ2-5; D is undetermined. The germline gives CDR1 LNHNV, CDR2 YYDKDF (reference sequence). The CDR3 runs 15 residues. V was cut by 3 bases and J by 0 bases, with 11 bases left in between. CDR3 DNA: TGTGCCACCAGCAGGGAGTTAGGGTACCAAGAGACCCAGTACTTC. It specifies CATSRELGYQETQYF.

The V gene is TRBV19, the J gene TRBJ2-1, with D tentatively TRBD1 or TRBD2 (5 bases each). Trimming pared 10 bases from V and 9 bases from J, leaving 16 bases between. This CDR3 has 12 amino acids. Germline CDR1 LNHDA, CDR2 SQIVND (reference sequence). CDR3 sequence: CATQGTHREQFF. The CDR3, as DNA: TGTGCCACTCAAGGGACCCACCGTGAGCAGTTCTTC.

The genes are TRBV19 and TRBJ1-1; TRBD1 might be the D (5 bases). V was pared by 8 bases and J by 3 bases, with 22 bases between. The CDR3 totals 16 residues. The germline gives CDR1 LNHDA, CDR2 SQIVND (reference sequence). The CDR3 is CASRARGLVSDTEAFF. The CDR3 DNA sequence: TGTGCCAGTCGGGCGAGGGGCCTGGTTTCGGACACTGAAGCTTTCTTT.